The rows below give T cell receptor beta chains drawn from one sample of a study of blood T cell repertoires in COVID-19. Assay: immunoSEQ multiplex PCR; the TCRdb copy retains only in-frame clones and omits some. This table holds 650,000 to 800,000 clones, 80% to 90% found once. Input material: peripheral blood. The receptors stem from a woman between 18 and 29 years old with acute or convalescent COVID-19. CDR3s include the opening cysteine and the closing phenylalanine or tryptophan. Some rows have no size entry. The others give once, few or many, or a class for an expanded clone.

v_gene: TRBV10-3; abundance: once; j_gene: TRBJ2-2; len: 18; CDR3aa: CAISGGLAGSSNTGELFF
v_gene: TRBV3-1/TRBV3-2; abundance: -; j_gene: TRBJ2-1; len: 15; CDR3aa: CASSQDIGVQNEQFF
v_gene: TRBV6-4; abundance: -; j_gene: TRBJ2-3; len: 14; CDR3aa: CASSPGGSTDTQYF
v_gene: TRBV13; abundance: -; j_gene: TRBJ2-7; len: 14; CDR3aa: CASSDRDRDYEQYF
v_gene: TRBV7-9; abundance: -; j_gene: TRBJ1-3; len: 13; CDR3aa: CASSLQAGNTIYF
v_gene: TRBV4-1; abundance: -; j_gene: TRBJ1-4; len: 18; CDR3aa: CASSHGGTGGTTNEKLFF
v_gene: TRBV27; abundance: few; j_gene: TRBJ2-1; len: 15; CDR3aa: CASSLSAGVPNEQFF
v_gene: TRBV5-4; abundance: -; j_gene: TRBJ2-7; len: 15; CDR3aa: CASSFFGQGTGEQYF
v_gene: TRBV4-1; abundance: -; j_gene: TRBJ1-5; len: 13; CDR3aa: CASSQESVQPQHF
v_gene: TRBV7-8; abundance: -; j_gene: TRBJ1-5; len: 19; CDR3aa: CASTSTPGQGIFGNQPQHF
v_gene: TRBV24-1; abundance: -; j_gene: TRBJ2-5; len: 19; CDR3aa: CATSEPTSGGAGWLETQYF
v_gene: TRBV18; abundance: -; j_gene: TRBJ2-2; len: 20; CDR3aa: CASSPPIGRAGDVKTGELFF
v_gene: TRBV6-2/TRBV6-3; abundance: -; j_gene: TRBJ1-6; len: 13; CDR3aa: CASSSQENSPLHF
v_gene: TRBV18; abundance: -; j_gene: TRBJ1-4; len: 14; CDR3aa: CASSPGTAYEKLFF
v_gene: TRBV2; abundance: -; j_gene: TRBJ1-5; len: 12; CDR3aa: CASTGRDQPQHF
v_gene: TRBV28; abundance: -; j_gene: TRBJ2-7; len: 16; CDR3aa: CASSLKDLQGTYEQYF
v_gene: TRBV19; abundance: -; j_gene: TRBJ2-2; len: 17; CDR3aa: CASSPTRGATNTGELFF
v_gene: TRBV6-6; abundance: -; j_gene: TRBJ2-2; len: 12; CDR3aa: CASRGGAGELFF
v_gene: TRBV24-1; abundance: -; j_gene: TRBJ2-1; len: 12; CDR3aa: CATGQGTNEQFF
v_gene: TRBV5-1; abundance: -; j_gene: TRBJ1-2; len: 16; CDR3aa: CASSFSGRAGNYGYTF
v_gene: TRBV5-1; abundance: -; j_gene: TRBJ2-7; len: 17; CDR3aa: CASSQLPSGSISYEQYF
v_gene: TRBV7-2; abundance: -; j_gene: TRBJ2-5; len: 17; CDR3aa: CASSSVGGRVTGETQYF
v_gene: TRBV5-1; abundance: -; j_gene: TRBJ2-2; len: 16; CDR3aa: CASSVTGSPAPGELFF
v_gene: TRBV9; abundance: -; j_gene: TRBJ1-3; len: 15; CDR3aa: CASSPVGGVGNTIYF
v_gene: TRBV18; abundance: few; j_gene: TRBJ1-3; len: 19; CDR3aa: CASSPRNPRSRTAGNTIYF
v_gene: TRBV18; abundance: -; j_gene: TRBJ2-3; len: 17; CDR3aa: CASSPLASGVPGDTQYF
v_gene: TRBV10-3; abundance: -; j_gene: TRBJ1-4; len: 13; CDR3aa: CAISEPKHEKLFF
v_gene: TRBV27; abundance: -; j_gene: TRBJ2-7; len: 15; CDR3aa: CASSPGTGGFYEQYF
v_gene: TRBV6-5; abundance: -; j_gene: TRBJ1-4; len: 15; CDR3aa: CASSYSGGVREKLFF
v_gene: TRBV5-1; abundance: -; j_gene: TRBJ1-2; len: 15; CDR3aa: CASSLETGVGKGYTF
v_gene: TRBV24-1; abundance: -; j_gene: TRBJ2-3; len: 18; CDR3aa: CATSDPGPGQGTLDTQYF
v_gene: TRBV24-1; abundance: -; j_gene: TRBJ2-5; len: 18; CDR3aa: CATSDPMTERFQRETQYF
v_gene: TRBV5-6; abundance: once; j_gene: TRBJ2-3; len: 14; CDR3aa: CASSSGQVSATQYF
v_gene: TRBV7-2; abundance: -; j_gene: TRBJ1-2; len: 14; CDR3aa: CASSTRDRVVGYTF
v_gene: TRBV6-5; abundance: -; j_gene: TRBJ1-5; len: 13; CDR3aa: CASIQGSNQPQHF
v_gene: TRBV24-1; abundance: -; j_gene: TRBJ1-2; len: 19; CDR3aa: CATSDNQGRGRGSNYGYTF
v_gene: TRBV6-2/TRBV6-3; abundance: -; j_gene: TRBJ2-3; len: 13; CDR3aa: CASSYSAPDTQYF
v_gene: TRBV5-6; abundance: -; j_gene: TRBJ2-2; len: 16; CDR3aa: CASSLIGTSNTGELFF
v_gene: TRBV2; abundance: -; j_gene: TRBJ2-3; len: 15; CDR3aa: CASSEQTGRTDTQYF
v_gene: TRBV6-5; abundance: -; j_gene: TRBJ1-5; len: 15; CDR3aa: CASSQIRGADQPQHF
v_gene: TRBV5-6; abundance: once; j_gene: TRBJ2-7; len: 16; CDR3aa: CASSLTPTGVTYEQYF
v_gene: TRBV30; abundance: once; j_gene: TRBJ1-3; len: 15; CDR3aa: CAWSYMSGSGNTIYF
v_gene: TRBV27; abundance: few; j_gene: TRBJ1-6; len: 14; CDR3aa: CASRQSLGSSPLHF
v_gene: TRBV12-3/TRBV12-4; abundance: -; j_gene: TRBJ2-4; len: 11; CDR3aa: CASSTTGTLHF
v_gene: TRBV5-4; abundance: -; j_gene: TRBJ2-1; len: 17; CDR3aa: CASSTGTGGISYNEQFF
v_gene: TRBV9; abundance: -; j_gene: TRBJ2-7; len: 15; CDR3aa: CASSVAGTGIDEQYF
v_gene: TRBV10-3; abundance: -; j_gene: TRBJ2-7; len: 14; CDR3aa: CAISPSTGSYEQYF
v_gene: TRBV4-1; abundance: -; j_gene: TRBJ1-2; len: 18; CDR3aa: CASSQDQERGTGIYGYTF
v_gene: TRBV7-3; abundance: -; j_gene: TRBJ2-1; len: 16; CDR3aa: CASSSTIGTGVNEQFF
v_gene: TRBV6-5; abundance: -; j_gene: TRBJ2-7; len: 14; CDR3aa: CASNRDRSSYEQYF
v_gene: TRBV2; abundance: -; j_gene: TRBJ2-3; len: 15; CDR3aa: CASSERGGATDTQYF
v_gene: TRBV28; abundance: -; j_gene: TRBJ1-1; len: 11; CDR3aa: CASSLRDAAFF